This TCR beta chain stems from a study of regulatory T cells in long-lasting Graves disease. Sample time point: newly diagnosed GD, antithyroid drugs for less than 3 months. With RNA extracted from PBMCs as input, the TCR library was made. CDR3 regions were amplified by Arm-PCR using iRepertoire HTBI primers to build TCR beta libraries. TCRdb re-called the multiplex PCR reads through MiXCR, storing one row per CDR3 protein. The data hold hundreds of thousands of distinct CDR3 sequences, with 15% to 20% observed a single time. This CDR3 is 13 amino acids long. CDR1 and CDR2 from the germline V gene are DFQATT and SNEGSKA (reference sequence). V lost 0 bases, J lost 9 bases, and 3 bases stayed unmatched. This clonotype was seen a handful of times. This same sample was also part of a study on T cells in Graves' hyperthyroidism and ophthalmopathy.

This material consisted of peripheral blood mononuclear cells (PBMCs), taken at new diagnosis, from a patient treated with antithyroid drugs. V and J are TRBV20-1 and TRBJ2-1; TRBD1 matches 9 bases. The TCR sequence derives from a woman aged 25 to 45 with Graves disease. CDR3 sequence reads: CSAREGQGFEQFF. In nucleotides, the CDR3 is TGCAGTGCTAGAGAGGGACAGGGTTTTGAGCAGTTCTTC.